A single TCR beta chain is shown here with its context. Its matching antigen is unknown. From germline, CDR1 is SGHRS and CDR2 YFSETQ. The V gene end was trimmed by 4 bases and the J gene end by 8 bases; junction bases not matched to a gene: 10. The CDR3 has 14 amino acids. The record originates from a study of blood T cells in healthy people across ages. Study outcomes and limitations: Whereas aged donors had fewer naive CD4+ cells, long-lived donors had more of them and higher diversity.

A sample-barcoded 5' primer and a J-beta primer mix were used in a second PCR of about 6 to 12 cycles. Every cDNA was tagged by a template-switch adaptor with 12 random nucleotides. Each CDR3 protein is one row after TCRdb ran MiXCR on the 5' RACE reads. The sample has about 670,000 distinct CDR3 sequences, under 65% seen once; the top ten hold roughly 13%. The chain carries TRBV5-1 and TRBJ1-2; 8 bases are a match to TRBD1. The source is an elderly woman in good health. The specimen sequenced was blood. CDR3 in amino acids: CASSPDRALWGYTF. CDR3 nucleotide sequence: TGCGCCAGCAGCCCGGACAGGGCATTATGGGGCTACACCTTC.